This is a list of T cell receptor beta chains from one sample in a study of blood T cell repertoires in COVID-19. Produced via immunoSEQ multiplex PCR; TCRdb's table is partial and in-frame only. The sample holds 140,000 to 150,000 clones, around 87% seen once. Sequencing used peripheral blood. The receptor source for this set is a woman in her sixties with active COVID-19. Both conserved end residues are part of each CDR3. D genes are given only for firm matches.

V gene,D gene,CDR3 protein
TRBV9,TRBD2,CASSDPGTSGREHNEQFF
TRBV20-1,.,CSARVAGELFF
TRBV7-9,.,CASSPGTEAFF
TRBV9,TRBD1,CASSVSPGQGNTEAFF
TRBV23-1,.,CASSKGRGLLKFKTKQRGVFF
TRBV27,TRBD1,CASRGTGVGNTQYF
TRBV2,.,CASSEASFVGGGWYNEQFF
TRBV7-9,.,CASSPSQITEAFF
TRBV7-9,.,CASSLSRSGVAEQYF
TRBV25-1,TRBD2,CASSGVAGYTDTQYF
TRBV6-6,TRBD2,CASSYSSGLHAYEQYF